The source of this T cell receptor beta chain is a study of beta chain features in type 1 diabetes. Overall study: When patients were set against healthy donors, age, gender and cell yields were similar. Points from the study as a whole: When Type 1 diabetes patients were examined, their TCRB CDR3s proved moderately but significantly shorter in all four CD4+ subsets. A closer apparent resemblance between naive, central memory and Treg TCRB repertoires was seen in patients than in healthy donors. The study notes PCR might favor shorter templates equally in patients and controls.

All of the isolated RNA was reverse transcribed, so expressed TCRB transcripts were sequenced. Assay: immunoSEQ multiplex PCR; the TCRdb copy retains only in-frame clones and omits some. The table records about 140,000 clones, roughly 10% of them present only once. Concerning this clone: Its antigen remains unidentified.

The CDR3 length is 11 residues. Trimming removed 5 bases from V and 5 bases from J, with 9 bases in between. From germline, CDR1 is DFQATT and CDR2 SNEGSKA (reference sequence). V gene TRBV20-1 combines with J gene TRBJ2-5, with D perhaps TRBD1 (5 bases). This TCR derives from a woman aged 35 to 49 in good health. The sequencing input was central memory CD4+ T cells from blood. The CDR3 reads CSAGPGETQYF. DNA of the CDR3: TGCAGTGCTGGTCCAGGGGAGACCCAGTACTTC.